Sequencing of this TCR beta chain was carried out in a study of early T cells in non-severe SARS-CoV-2 infection. One entry per CDR3 protein, called by TCRdb with MiXCR from the 5' RACE reads. The sample shows fewer than 85,000 distinct CDR3 sequences, about 10% of them seen only once. V lost 4 bases, J lost 8 bases, and 16 bases stayed unmatched. CDR3 size: 17 residues. The V gene's germline CDR1 is SGHTA and CDR2 FQGNSA. This clonotype was sampled from an adult who was a healthcare worker with PCR-confirmed SARS-CoV-2 infection or an uninfected control (not recorded which). Sequencing was performed on whole blood, taken at baseline. The genes are TRBV7-2 and TRBJ2-1; 8 nucleotides match TRBD1. CDR3 DNA: TGTGCCAGCAGCTCCCCGAGGGACAGGAACTTCGGGGATGAGCAGTTCTTC. This encodes CASSSPRDRNFGDEQFF.